This entry lists 23 T cell receptor beta chains sequenced from one sample in a study of cytotoxic CD8 clonotypes in ibrutinib-treated CLL (dated by TCRdb to about 2021). The time point tag for this specimen amounts to: progressive disease on ibrutinib. Libraries were built with the immunoSEQ multiplex PCR assay. Here the immuneACCESS table is served through TCRdb, limited to in-frame sequences with V and J called. Missing clones are a known gap in these copies; in checked studies unresolved V genes cover under half, and the rest lacks a known reason. This sample gives nearly 300,000 clones in total; more than 70% of them show up just once. The ten largest account for roughly 5% of the sample. The sample in question was PBMCs, obtained at disease progression, from a patient treated with ibrutinib. These receptors were obtained from a human donor with chronic lymphocytic leukemia.

In this sample, this clone turned up a few times. The rearrangement links TRBV7-9 to TRBJ2-7, with D hard to call. V was trimmed by 5 bases and J by 2 bases, leaving 10 bases between them. This CDR3 comprises 13 residues. Per the germline V gene, CDR1 is SEHNR and CDR2 is FQNEAQ (reference sequence). CDR3 sequence (DNA): TGTGCCAGCAGCCCTCACACGACCTACGAGCAGTACTTC. This encodes CASSPHTTYEQYF.

V is TRBV4-1 and J is TRBJ2-7; TRBD1 is a possible D gene (5 bases). This CDR3 comprises 17 residues. V lost 4 bases, J lost 3 bases, and 22 bases lay in between. Germline V CDR1 and CDR2: MGHRA, YSYEKL. In DNA, the CDR3 is TGCGCCAGCAGCCTCAAATGGGCAGGGCGAGCAGGCTACGAGCAGTACTTC. This translates into CASSLKWAGRAGYEQYF.

The CDR3 coding sequence is TGTGCCAGCAGCTTCATCGACAGGGGACGTATCCAACTCTACGAGCAGTACTTC. Translation: CASSFIDRGRIQLYEQYF. The chain employs TRBV5-4 and TRBJ2-7, with TRBD1 matching over 8 bases. This CDR3 spans 18 amino acids. V lost 2 bases to trimming and J lost 3 bases; unmatched junction nucleotides: 16. The germline V gene encodes CDR1 SGHNT and CDR2 YYREEE (reference sequence).

V and J are TRBV7-9 and TRBJ2-7, with 9 bases identical to TRBD1. The germline gives CDR1 SEHNR, CDR2 FQNEAQ (reference sequence). The J segment lost 1 base and the V segment lost 2 bases, leaving 6 bases of the junction unmatched. CDR3 length: 16 residues. The CDR3 loop is CASSLTWDRVSYEQYF. In nucleotides, the CDR3 is TGTGCCAGCAGCTTAACATGGGACAGGGTATCCTACGAGCAGTACTTC. The variable domain in full, completed from reference TRBV7-9 and TRBJ2-7, reads DTGVSQNPRHKITKRGQNVTFRCDPISEHNRLYWYRQTLGQGPEFLTYFQNEAQLEKSRLLSDRFSAERPKGSFSTLEIQRTEQGDSAMYLCASSLTWDRVSYEQYFGPGTRLTVT.

Concerning this clone: Other DNA sequences in this specimen translate into the identical CDR3. CDR3 coding DNA: TGTGCCAGCAGCGTGGGACAGGGGCCTCAGCCCCAGCATTTT. Translating it yields CASSVGQGPQPQHF. The V and J genes are TRBV9 and TRBJ1-5, with 10 bases matching TRBD1. Germline CDR1 is SGDLS and CDR2 is YYNGEE. V was clipped by 2 bases and J by 6 bases; unmatched bases: 2. The CDR3 has 14 residues.

This clone was counted a few times. The J gene is TRBJ1-2, the V gene TRBV5-4; no firm D call. Germline CDR1 SGHNT, CDR2 YYREEE (reference sequence). V dropped 4 bases and J dropped 8 bases, with 15 bases sitting between them. The CDR3 is 13 amino acids. In DNA form, the CDR3 reads TGTGCCAGCAGCCTAGACGGTCCGGAGGGCTACACCTTC. Protein sequence: CASSLDGPEGYTF.

This clone showed up just once. The rearrangement uses TRBV9 and TRBJ2-7; D is uncertain. CDR3 size: 13 residues. Deletions cut 2 bases from V and 3 bases from J, with 9 bases between. Germline V gives CDR1 SGDLS, CDR2 YYNGEE. CDR3 amino acids: CASSVASNYEQYF. CDR3 in DNA: TGTGCCAGCAGCGTCGCATCGAACTACGAGCAGTACTTC.

DNA for the CDR3: TGTGCAAGTCGCTTGGGCCCTGAAGGTGGTGAAGCTTTCTTT. Its protein is CASRLGPEGGEAFF. The chain couples TRBV12-2 to TRBJ1-1; the DNA was not compared with TRBD1, the D call given in the table. TRBV12-2 is a pseudogene segment. There are 14 residues in the CDR3.

V is TRBV5-1 and J is TRBJ2-7, with 12 bases identical to TRBD2. Per the germline V gene, CDR1 is SGHRS and CDR2 is YFSETQ. V trimming: 4 bases; J trimming: 4 bases; junction bases outside the gene matches: 12. There are 17 residues in the CDR3. The CDR3 here is CASSKAGGLAGGYEQYF. The CDR3 bases are TGCGCCAGCAGCAAAGCAGGGGGCCTAGCGGGAGGGTACGAGCAGTACTTC.

This clone was detected once. The rearrangement joins TRBV4-1 to TRBJ2-5; 9 bases are a match to TRBD2. Looked up from germline, CDR1 is MGHRA and CDR2 is YSYEKL. The CDR3 consists of 17 residues. V was clipped by 4 bases and J by 5 bases; unmatched bases: 14. The CDR3 protein is CASSPSHQGLAFETQYF. Written as DNA, the CDR3 is TGCGCCAGCAGCCCCAGCCACCAGGGACTAGCATTCGAGACCCAGTACTTC.

The chain employs TRBV19 and TRBJ1-6; no firm D call. This CDR3 is 14 amino acids long. The germline V gene encodes CDR1 LNHDA and CDR2 SQIVND (reference sequence). The V end was cut by 7 bases, the J end by 7 bases, with 14 bases between. CDR3 region: CASTHSYGNSPLHF. The CDR3 DNA reads as TGTGCCAGTACACATAGTTATGGGAATTCACCCCTCCACTTT. Together with reference TRBV19 and TRBJ1-6, the CDR3 gives the full variable domain: DGGITQSPKYLFRKEGQNVTLSCEQNLNHDAMYWYRQDPGQGLRLIYYSQIVNDFQKGDIAEGYSVSREKKESFPLTVTSAQKNPTAFYLCASTHSYGNSPLHFGNGTRLTVT.

J is TRBJ2-7 and V is TRBV5-6; 9 positions match TRBD1. Germline V lookup: CDR1 SGHDT, CDR2 YYEEEE. The CDR3 length is 15 residues. The V and J ends lost 2 bases and 2 bases, in that order; junction bases with no gene match: 5. The CDR3 protein is CASSFVDRGAYEQYF. The CDR3 nucleotides are TGTGCCAGCAGCTTCGTAGACAGGGGGGCCTACGAGCAGTACTTC.

The chain employs TRBV19 and TRBJ2-7; D is perhaps TRBD1 (5 bases). V was pared by 5 bases and J by 2 bases, with 10 bases between. Germline V CDR1 and CDR2: LNHDA, SQIVND (reference sequence). There are 13 residues in the CDR3. The CDR3 region is CASSHRQTYEQYF. The DNA of the CDR3 is TGTGCCAGTAGTCACAGGCAAACCTACGAGCAGTACTTC.

V and J are TRBV29-1 and TRBJ1-1; 8 bases line up with TRBD1. The V gene's germline CDR1 is SQVTM and CDR2 ANQGSEA. The CDR3 totals 14 residues. The V segment lost 8 bases and the J segment 0 bases; nucleotides outside the gene matches: 8. The CDR3 here is CSSTRTGMNTEAFF. The DNA for the CDR3 is TGCAGCTCGACCCGGACAGGGATGAACACTGAAGCTTTCTTT. The full variable domain, in which reference TRBV29-1 and TRBJ1-1 provide the parts outside the CDR3, is SAVISQKPSRDICQRGTSLTIQCQVDSQVTMMFWYRQQPGQSLTLIATANQGSEATYESGFVIDKFPISRPNLTFSTLTVSNMSPEDSSIYLCSSTRTGMNTEAFFGQGTRLTVV.

The chain combines TRBV18 with TRBJ2-7; 8 positions match TRBD1. J was trimmed by 3 bases and V by 4 bases; bases with no gene match: 8. The CDR3 is 15 amino acids. The V gene's germline CDR1 is KGHSH and CDR2 LQKENI. The CDR3 coding sequence is TGTGCCAGCTCACAGCCGGGACAGGCGTTCTACGAGCAGTACTTC. As protein: CASSQPGQAFYEQYF.

V and J are TRBV7-8 and TRBJ2-7, with D hard to call. Germline CDR1 SGHVS, CDR2 FQNEAQ. The V end lost 5 bases, the J end lost 4 bases, and 18 bases lay between the germline ends. This CDR3 contains 15 residues. The CDR3 DNA reads TGTGCCAGCAGCCCCAGTCCAGTACTTCTTTACGAGCAGTACTTC. It is translated as CASSPSPVLLYEQYF.

Notes on this clone: Different DNA sequences within this sample yield the same CDR3. The J gene is TRBJ2-7, the V gene TRBV6-6; 7 bases match TRBD1. V shed 2 bases, J shed 5 bases, and the junction held 3 bases outside the gene matches. CDR1 is MNHNY and CDR2 is SVGAGI in the germline V gene (reference sequence). The CDR3 is made up of 13 amino acids. The CDR3 loop reads CASSYPDRDEQYF. The DNA of the CDR3 is TGTGCCAGCAGTTACCCTGACAGGGACGAGCAGTACTTC.

This chain connects TRBV5-1 to TRBJ1-2; tentatively, D is TRBD1 (6 bases). Trimming took off 5 bases at V and 6 bases at J, with 14 bases between the two ends. The germline CDR1 and CDR2 sequences are SGHRS and YFSETQ. The length of the CDR3 is 13 residues. The CDR3 protein is CASRTGLTNGYTF. DNA for the CDR3: TGCGCCAGCAGGACAGGTCTAACAAATGGCTACACCTTC.

This chain connects TRBV4-1 to TRBJ2-5; D not certain. In germline, CDR1 is MGHRA, CDR2 YSYEKL. The CDR3 runs to 18 residues. V dropped 1 base and J dropped 6 bases, with 24 bases sitting between them. CDR3 sequence (DNA): TGCGCCAGCAGCCAAGCTATCCCCAAGGACCCGGTTCTAAAGACCCAGTACTTC. Translation: CASSQAIPKDPVLKTQYF.

The CDR3 sequence is CASSFPGRGREQYF. The CDR3 nucleotides read TGTGCCAGCAGTTTCCCAGGGCGAGGTAGGGAGCAGTACTTC. This rearrangement joins TRBV28 to TRBJ2-7, with a tentative D call TRBD1 (5 bases). Trimming cost V 3 bases and J 7 bases, with 16 bases left between them. Germline CDR1 MDHEN, CDR2 SYDVKM. CDR3 length: 14 amino acids.

This clone appeared a few times. This chain connects TRBV5-1 to TRBJ2-2; D call uncertain. The CDR3 consists of 13 residues. Trimming shortened V by 4 bases and J by 2 bases, and 6 bases separated the two germline ends. CDR1 is SGHRS, CDR2 YFSETQ, per germline. This CDR3 reads CASSTYNTGELFF. CDR3 DNA: TGCGCCAGCAGCACCTATAACACCGGGGAGCTGTTTTTT.

The CDR3 is CASSIKGRLNEQFF. The CDR3 DNA reads as TGTGCCAGTAGTATAAAAGGGCGACTCAATGAGCAGTTCTTC. The rearrangement links TRBV19 to TRBJ2-1; D is unresolved. CDR1 LNHDA and CDR2 SQIVND come from the germline V gene (reference sequence). Deletions cut 2 bases from V and 6 bases from J, with 11 bases between. The CDR3 has 14 residues.

V usage is TRBV27 and J usage is TRBJ2-3; 7 nucleotides line up with TRBD2. Germline V lookup: CDR1 MNHEY, CDR2 SMNVEV (reference sequence). V shed 3 bases and J 0 bases; nucleotides not matched to a gene: 3. The CDR3 runs 15 residues. CDR3 sequence (DNA): TGTGCCAGCAGTTTGGGCGGGAGAAGCACAGATACGCAGTATTTT. Translation gives CASSLGGRSTDTQYF.